This TCR beta chain was retrieved from a study of T-cell reconstitution after alpha-beta-depleted transplantation in children. Looked up from germline, CDR1 is DFQATT and CDR2 is SNEGSKA (reference sequence). CDR3 size: 12 residues. Trimming left V 5 bases short and J 0 bases short, with 5 bases between. Findings of the study overall: T cells produced anew were the main source of T-cell counts and diversity one year after transplant. Reported findings indicate that, about two months after transplant, alpha-beta T cells came from several hundred expanded clones, which were derived from non-depleted graft cells.

Researchers prepared the TCRbeta library using unique molecular identifiers, the study reports. Via MiXCR, TCRdb re-called the PCR reads, giving one row per CDR3 protein. The data hold fewer than 450,000 distinct CDR3 sequences, with 15% to 20% observed a single time. For this clonotype: What it recognizes is unknown.

The gene calls are TRBV20-1 and TRBJ1-5; D is uncertain. The sequenced sample was PBMCs, mostly from graft donor cells, obtained 360 days after TCRalphabeta/CD19-depleted stem cell transplant. This clonotype originated in a male patient between 2 and 15 years old who had a stem cell transplant for acute lymphoblastic leukemia, so the T cells may come from the graft donor. The chain's CDR3 is CSAGDSNQPQHF. The CDR3 bases are TGCAGTGCTGGGGATAGCAATCAGCCCCAGCATTTT.